The 13 T cell receptor beta chains reported below all come from one sample, sequenced in a study of cytomegalovirus exposure and HLA in healthy donors. The PCR used 60 Vbeta and 13 Jbeta primers. The table came from immunoSEQ multiplex PCR; TCRdb's copy has only in-frame clones and leaves some out. The data show over 150,000 clones, about 75% seen once. Source material: PBMCs. The receptor source for this set is a male donor in good health and CMV-seronegative.

In the case of this clone: Other nucleotide sequences from this sample produce the same CDR3. This chain links TRBV28 with TRBJ1-2; D might be TRBD1 (5 bases). CDR1 MDHEN and CDR2 SYDVKM come from the germline V gene. This CDR3 contains 14 residues. V was shortened by 2 bases and J by 5 bases, with 12 bases between the two germline ends. CDR3 sequence: CASSLGGADYGYTF. The CDR3 coding sequence is TGTGCCAGCAGTTTAGGAGGGGCGGATTATGGCTACACCTTC.

V is TRBV2 and J is TRBJ2-5; D gene uncertain. Deletions cut 2 bases from V and 5 bases from J, with 6 bases between. CDR1 is SNHLY and CDR2 is FYNNEI in the germline V gene. The CDR3 is made up of 12 amino acids. The CDR3 region is CASSELRETQYF. CDR3 DNA sequence: TGTGCCAGCAGTGAATTACGGGAGACCCAGTACTTC.

This clone is medium-sized. The chain employs TRBV23-1 and TRBJ1-2; 9 bases are shared with TRBD1. TRBV23-1 is designated an ORF whose function remains uncertain. After removal of 6 bases from V and 1 base from J, the junction contained 3 bases not matched to a gene. This CDR3 has 14 amino acids. The CDR3 bases are TGCGCCAGCAGAGGGACAGGGATTAACTATGGCTACACCTTC. This codes for CASRGTGINYGYTF.

This clone was seen a single time. CDR3 nucleotide sequence: TGTGCCAGCGGGGGGTTGGGGAATCAGCCCCAGCATTTT. This gives the protein CASGGLGNQPQHF. The chain recombines TRBV19 with TRBJ1-5; maybe TRBD1 (5 bases). This CDR3 has 13 amino acids. Trimming removed 9 bases from V and 4 bases from J, with 13 bases in between. The V gene's germline CDR1 is LNHDA and CDR2 SQIVND (reference sequence).

This chain uses TRBV5-1 with TRBJ2-2, with D possibly matching TRBD2 (5 bases). V lost 0 bases and J 1 base, leaving 10 bases between the germline ends. From germline, CDR1 is SGHRS and CDR2 YFSETQ. The CDR3 consists of 16 residues. CDR3 residues: CASSLVVARNTGELFF. In DNA, the CDR3 is TGCGCCAGCAGCTTGGTGGTAGCGAGGAACACCGGGGAGCTGTTTTTT.

For this clone: The junction does not match germline at one end; this may be a read error. The chain uses TRBV13 and TRBJ2-2, with 9 bases fitting TRBD1. The CDR3 has 16 amino acids. Germline V lookup: CDR1 PRHDT, CDR2 FYEKMQ (reference sequence). The CDR3 region has the DNA TGTGCCAGCAGCTTAGACACAGGGGGCTATACCGGGGAGCTGGTTTTT. It is translated as CASSLDTGGYTGELVF.

The sample holds one count of this clone. The chain's CDR3 is CASSFQGMNTEAFF. The CDR3 bases are TGCGCCAGCAGCTTCCAGGGGATGAACACTGAAGCTTTCTTT. The chain employs TRBV5-1 and TRBJ1-1, with D possibly being TRBD1 (6 bases). This CDR3 region has 14 residues. Germline V gene lookup returns CDR1 SGHRS and CDR2 YFSETQ. V gave up 2 bases and J gave up 0 bases, with 8 bases separating them.

This clone was seen more than once but under ten times. This chain links TRBV5-1 with TRBJ2-3; D gene unclear. This CDR3 region has 14 residues. Germline values: CDR1 SGHRS, CDR2 YFSETQ. V was cut by 8 bases and J by 0 bases, with 13 bases left in between. CDR3 DNA: TGCGCCAGTCTTGGTGGCTCTAGCACAGATACGCAGTATTTT. It is translated as CASLGGSSTDTQYF.

This chain joins TRBV18 and TRBJ2-6; 14 nucleotides agree with TRBD2. This CDR3 is 20 amino acids long. The germline V gene has CDR1 KGHSH and CDR2 LQKENI. J lost 2 bases, V lost 4 bases, and 10 bases had no gene match. CDR3 bases: TGTGCCAGCTCACATGAGGGACTAGCGGGAGTTGTCACTGGGGCCAACGTCCTGACTTTC. Its translation is CASSHEGLAGVVTGANVLTF.

The chain carries TRBV18 and TRBJ1-6; TRBD1 matches 8 bases. V lost 6 bases and J lost 7; bases outside the gene matches: 11. CDR3 length equals 16 residues. Germline V gene data show CDR1 as KGHSH and CDR2 as LQKENI. CDR3 residues: CASSQQGDAGNSPLHF. CDR3 DNA sequence: TGTGCCAGCTCGCAACAGGGGGATGCGGGGAATTCACCCCTCCACTTT.

The chain links TRBV11-2 to TRBJ2-5; TRBD2 agrees at 8 bases. Germline CDR1 is SGHAT and CDR2 is FQNNGV. This CDR3 has 15 amino acids. With 3 bases clipped from V and 1 base from J, the junction kept 4 bases outside the gene matches. Here the CDR3 reads CASSFERGSQETQYF. The CDR3 region has the DNA TGTGCCAGCAGCTTCGAGCGGGGGAGCCAAGAGACCCAGTACTTC.

The chain carries TRBV5-6 and TRBJ1-1; D is undetermined. The CDR3 runs 13 residues. V was shortened by 5 bases and J by 1 base, with 9 bases between the two germline ends. Looked up from germline, CDR1 is SGHDT and CDR2 is YYEEEE. CDR3 residues: CASSYQSNTEAFF. CDR3 bases: TGTGCCAGCAGTTACCAGTCGAACACTGAAGCTTTCTTT.

This clone has only one observation. The chain uses TRBV5-6 and TRBJ2-1; TRBD1 agrees at 8 bases. Germline V lookup: CDR1 SGHDT, CDR2 YYEEEE. The CDR3 is made up of 12 amino acids. V lost 5 bases and J lost 13; bases outside the gene matches: 8. In nucleotides, the CDR3 is TGTGCCAGCAGTTACACCGGGACAGGTCAGTTCTTC. It specifies CASSYTGTGQFF.